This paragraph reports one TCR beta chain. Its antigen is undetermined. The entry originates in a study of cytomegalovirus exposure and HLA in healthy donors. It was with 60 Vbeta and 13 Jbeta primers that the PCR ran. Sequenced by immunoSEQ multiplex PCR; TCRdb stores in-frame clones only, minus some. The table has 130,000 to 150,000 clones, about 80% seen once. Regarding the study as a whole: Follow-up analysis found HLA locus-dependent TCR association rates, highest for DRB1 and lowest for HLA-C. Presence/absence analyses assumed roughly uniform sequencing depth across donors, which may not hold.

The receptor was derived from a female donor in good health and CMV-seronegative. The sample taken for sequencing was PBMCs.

CDR3 sequence: CASSLRQVNTYEQYF. The CDR3 coding sequence is TGTGCCAGCAGTTTGCGTCAGGTGAATACCTACGAGCAGTACTTC. The chain carries TRBV28 and TRBJ2-5, with no clear D. The J call may be in error: the DNA end matches TRBJ2-7 better. Per the germline V gene, CDR1 is MDHEN and CDR2 is SYDVKM. The CDR3 consists of 15 residues.